This is a list of T cell receptor beta chains from one sample in a study of blood T cells in healthy people across ages. One entry per CDR3 protein, called by TCRdb with MiXCR from the 5' RACE reads. This table has over 700,000 distinct CDR3 sequences, roughly 50% appearing once. What was sequenced was blood. These receptors were taken from a man older than 75 in good health. The CDR3 runs from the conserved cysteine through the conserved F or W. The D gene is left open where the match is weak. The size of a clone is reported for some rows only, either as once, few or many, or as a class for expanded clones.

V: TRBV7-2; D: TRBD2; size: -; J: TRBJ2-4; DNA: TGTGCCAGCAGCACCAGCGGGAGGGGGGGTCAGTACTTC; CDR3: CASSTSGRGGQYF
V: TRBV29-1; D: TRBD1; size: few; J: TRBJ2-1; DNA: TGCAGCGTTGAAGCGGCAGGGGGCTTCTACAATGAGCAGTTCTTC; CDR3: CSVEAAGGFYNEQFF
V: TRBV6-6; D: -; size: many; J: TRBJ2-3; DNA: TGTGCCAGCAGCCCTAGTGGGGCAGATACGCAGTATTTT; CDR3: CASSPSGADTQYF
V: TRBV5-4; D: TRBD2; size: -; J: TRBJ2-5; DNA: TGTGCCAGCAGCTTGACTAGCGGAACAATTTACAATGAGCAGTACTTC; CDR3: CASSLTSGTIYNEQYF
V: TRBV9; D: TRBD1; size: few; J: TRBJ2-6; DNA: TGTGCCAGCAGCCCTAGACAGGGCCCCTCTGGGGCCAACGTCCTGACTTTC; CDR3: CASSPRQGPSGANVLTF
V: TRBV9; D: TRBD2; size: -; J: TRBJ2-3; DNA: TGTGCCAGCAGCGTAGTAGCTAGCGGGAGGACAGATACGCAGTATTTT; CDR3: CASSVVASGRTDTQYF
V: TRBV10-3; D: -; size: once; J: TRBJ2-7; DNA: TGTGCCATCAGTGAGTACAGTACCGAGCAGTACTTC; CDR3: CAISEYSTEQYF
V: TRBV6-5; D: -; size: few; J: TRBJ2-2; DNA: TGTGCCAGCAGTTACGGGGGCCGGGAGCTGTTTTTT; CDR3: CASSYGGRELFF
V: TRBV28; D: -; size: many; J: TRBJ2-3; DNA: TGTGCCAGCAGCCGGGACCCGGCAGATACGCAGTATTTT; CDR3: CASSRDPADTQYF
V: TRBV20-1; D: TRBD2; size: few; J: TRBJ2-5; DNA: TGCAGTGCTAGTATGGCTAGCGGGTTCCAAGAGACCCAGTACTTC; CDR3: CSASMASGFQETQYF
V: TRBV7-9; D: -; size: -; J: TRBJ2-7; DNA: TGTGCCAGCAGCCCATCCTTGCTAGCAGGAGCTGGCGAGCAGTACTTC; CDR3: CASSPSLLAGAGEQYF
V: TRBV29-1; D: TRBD1; size: few; J: TRBJ1-5; DNA: TGCAGCATTGGACAGGGTCTAGGGCCCCAGCATTTT; CDR3: CSIGQGLGPQHF
V: TRBV5-1; D: -; size: few; J: TRBJ2-7; DNA: TGCGCCAGCAGCTTCCAACAGGGTTACGAGCAGTACTTC; CDR3: CASSFQQGYEQYF
V: TRBV12-3/TRBV12-4; D: TRBD2; size: few; J: TRBJ2-7; DNA: TGTGCCAGCAGTTTTCGGCTAGCGGACGAGCAGTACTTC; CDR3: CASSFRLADEQYF
V: TRBV6-1; D: TRBD2; size: once; J: TRBJ2-2; DNA: TGTGCCAGCAGTGTAGCGGGGGTCGACACCGGGGAGCTGTTTTTT; CDR3: CASSVAGVDTGELFF
V: TRBV19; D: -; size: -; J: TRBJ1-4; DNA: TGTACCAGTACCCCAGCCTCGTGGGGTAATGAAAAACTGTTTTTT; CDR3: CTSTPASWGNEKLFF
V: TRBV7-3; D: TRBD2; size: few; J: TRBJ2-6; DNA: TGTGCCAGCAGCTTAAAGACTAGCGGGGGGAGCTCTGGGGCCAACGTCCTGACTTTC; CDR3: CASSLKTSGGSSGANVLTF
V: TRBV7-2; D: -; size: -; J: TRBJ2-2; DNA: TGTGCCAGCAGCTTACAGCCAGCGCAGAACACCGGGGAGCTGTTTTTT; CDR3: CASSLQPAQNTGELFF
V: TRBV24-1; D: TRBD1; size: -; J: TRBJ2-6; DNA: TGTGCCACCCGTAAGCAGGGGGCCGAACGCTCTGGGGCCAACGTCCTGACTTTC; CDR3: CATRKQGAERSGANVLTF
V: TRBV19; D: -; size: -; J: TRBJ1-2; DNA: TGTGCCAGTAGTATAGCTCAAGGGACTGGAGGCTACACCTTC; CDR3: CASSIAQGTGGYTF
V: TRBV24-1; D: TRBD1; size: -; J: TRBJ2-3; DNA: TGTGCCACCAGCCCAACAGGGGCTAGATACGCGTATTTT; CDR3: CATSPTGARYAYF
V: TRBV27; D: -; size: -; J: TRBJ1-1; DNA: TGTGCCAGCAGTTTAGGGGTGCTATCCACTGAAGCTTTCTTT; CDR3: CASSLGVLSTEAFF
V: TRBV11-3; D: -; size: -; J: TRBJ2-2; DNA: TGTGCCAGCAGCTTAGCCGGGGGAGCGAACACCGGGGAGCTGTTTTTT; CDR3: CASSLAGGANTGELFF
V: TRBV9; D: TRBD2; size: -; J: TRBJ2-1; DNA: TGTGCCAGCAGCGCGAACCGGGACATCTCTAGCGGGACGTCGGACAATGAGCAGTTCTTC; CDR3: CASSANRDISSGTSDNEQFF
V: TRBV15; D: -; size: -; J: TRBJ2-1; DNA: TGTGCCACCAGCAGGTCTCACAGGGAGGGCAATGAGCAGTTCTTC; CDR3: CATSRSHREGNEQFF
V: TRBV27; D: -; size: -; J: TRBJ1-1; DNA: TGTGCCAGCACCCCGTTGGGGTGGGACACTGAAGCTTTCTTT; CDR3: CASTPLGWDTEAFF